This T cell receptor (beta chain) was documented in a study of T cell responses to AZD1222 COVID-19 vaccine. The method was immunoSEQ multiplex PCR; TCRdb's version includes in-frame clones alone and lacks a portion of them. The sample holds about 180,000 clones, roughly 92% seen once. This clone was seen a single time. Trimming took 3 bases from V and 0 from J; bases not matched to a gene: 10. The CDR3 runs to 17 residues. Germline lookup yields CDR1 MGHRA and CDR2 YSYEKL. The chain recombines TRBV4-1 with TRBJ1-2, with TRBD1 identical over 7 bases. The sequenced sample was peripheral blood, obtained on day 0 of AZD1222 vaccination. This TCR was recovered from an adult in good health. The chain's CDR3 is CASSQAMTGLANYGYTF. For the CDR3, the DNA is TGCGCCAGCAGCCAGGCTATGACAGGGCTGGCTAACTATGGCTACACCTTC.